The rows below give T cell receptor beta chains drawn from one sample of a study of post-analysis software for immune sequencing data. TCRdb reprocessed the PCR reads with MiXCR, giving one entry per CDR3 protein. The sample records hundreds of thousands of distinct CDR3 sequences, about 60% being singletons. What was sequenced was blood. The receptors here all came from a girl aged 2 to 9 with multiple sclerosis. Each CDR3 is given with its conserved first and last residue. A D gene is named only where the DNA matches it firmly. Rows may omit the clone size; those that give it use once, few, many or a size class.

CDR3aa: CASSSPRDSQRQYF
CDR3nt: TGTGCCAGCAGCTCCCCTCGGGACTCACAACGGCAGTACTTC
v_gene: TRBV11-2
d_gene: NA
abundance: NA
j_gene: TRBJ2-7

CDR3aa: CASSQELRTDTQYF
CDR3nt: TGTGCCAGCAGCCAAGAGCTACGGACAGATACGCAGTATTTT
v_gene: TRBV4-2
d_gene: NA
abundance: few
j_gene: TRBJ2-3

CDR3aa: CSARADSDTEAFF
CDR3nt: TGCAGTGCTAGAGCCGACAGTGACACTGAAGCTTTCTTT
v_gene: TRBV20-1
d_gene: NA
abundance: NA
j_gene: TRBJ1-1

CDR3aa: CSVAIGGAYYEQYF
CDR3nt: TGCAGCGTTGCAATAGGGGGCGCTTACTACGAGCAGTACTTC
v_gene: TRBV29-1
d_gene: TRBD1
abundance: NA
j_gene: TRBJ2-7

CDR3aa: CSAGPGLNYEQYF
CDR3nt: TGCAGTGCTGGCCCGGGACTGAACTACGAGCAGTACTTC
v_gene: TRBV20-1
d_gene: NA
abundance: once
j_gene: TRBJ2-7

CDR3aa: CASSQGQGVVTQYF
CDR3nt: TGTGCCAGCAGCCAGGGACAGGGGGTCGTGACCCAGTACTTC
v_gene: TRBV7-2
d_gene: TRBD1
abundance: NA
j_gene: TRBJ2-5

CDR3aa: CASSFWTDNYEQYF
CDR3nt: TGCGCCAGCAGCTTCTGGACAGATAACTACGAGCAGTACTTC
v_gene: TRBV5-1
d_gene: NA
abundance: NA
j_gene: TRBJ2-7

CDR3aa: CASSFSGGTGDEQYF
CDR3nt: TGTGCCAGCAGCTTCTCGGGAGGGACAGGGGATGAGCAGTACTTC
v_gene: TRBV7-3
d_gene: TRBD1
abundance: few
j_gene: TRBJ2-7

CDR3aa: CASPTSGKRTDTQYF
CDR3nt: TGTGCCAGCCCGACTAGCGGGAAGAGAACAGATACGCAGTATTTT
v_gene: TRBV7-2
d_gene: TRBD2
abundance: NA
j_gene: TRBJ2-3

CDR3aa: CASSPWASGDNEQFF
CDR3nt: TGTGCCAGCAGCCCATGGGCTAGCGGGGACAATGAGCAGTTCTTC
v_gene: TRBV7-9
d_gene: TRBD2
abundance: NA
j_gene: TRBJ2-1

CDR3aa: CASSNPAGGEQYF
CDR3nt: TGTGCCAGCAGTAACCCCGCGGGAGGCGAGCAGTACTTC
v_gene: TRBV28
d_gene: TRBD2
abundance: NA
j_gene: TRBJ2-7

CDR3aa: CASSVMDGGEAFF
CDR3nt: TGCGCCAGCAGCGTCATGGACGGTGGCGAAGCTTTCTTT
v_gene: TRBV5-1
d_gene: NA
abundance: NA
j_gene: TRBJ1-1

CDR3aa: CASSYGPGGRETQYF
CDR3nt: TGTGCCAGCAGTTACGGCCCGGGGGGCAGAGAGACCCAGTACTTC
v_gene: TRBV6-6
d_gene: NA
abundance: NA
j_gene: TRBJ2-5

CDR3aa: CASSNAHRAQGSIYNEQFF
CDR3nt: TGTGCCAGCAGCAACGCCCACAGGGCCCAGGGGAGTATTTACAATGAGCAGTTCTTC
v_gene: TRBV11-2
d_gene: NA
abundance: once
j_gene: TRBJ2-1

CDR3aa: CASAQGGVTDTQYF
CDR3nt: TGTGCTAGTGCCCAAGGGGGCGTCACAGATACGCAGTATTTT
v_gene: TRBV12-5
d_gene: TRBD1
abundance: NA
j_gene: TRBJ2-3

CDR3aa: CASLQGAPYEQYF
CDR3nt: TGTGCCAGCTTACAGGGGGCGCCCTACGAGCAGTACTTC
v_gene: TRBV6-2/TRBV6-3
d_gene: TRBD1
abundance: NA
j_gene: TRBJ2-7

CDR3aa: CSAREGALSSYNEQCF
CDR3nt: TGCAGTGCTAGAGAGGGGGCGTTGAGCTCCTACAATGAGCAGTGCTTC
v_gene: TRBV20-1
d_gene: NA
abundance: NA
j_gene: TRBJ2-1

CDR3aa: CASREGEPDTQYF
CDR3nt: TGTGCCAGCAGAGAGGGAGAGCCAGATACGCAGTATTTT
v_gene: TRBV6-2/TRBV6-3
d_gene: NA
abundance: few
j_gene: TRBJ2-3